This passage covers 32 T cell receptor beta chains from one sample sequenced in a study of neurological immune-mediated disorders. TCRdb itself ran the 5' RACE reads through MiXCR, one entry per CDR3 protein. The data show roughly 62,000 distinct CDR3 sequences, 2% to 3% seen once. Material: PBMCs. The receptors stem from a man in his fifties with multiple sclerosis.

This clonotype was counted many times. The rearrangement joins TRBV7-2 to TRBJ1-5; 8 bases are shared with TRBD1. The V and J ends lost 4 bases and 2 bases, in that order; junction bases with no gene match: 4. Per the germline V gene, CDR1 is SGHTA and CDR2 is FQGNSA. The CDR3 loop spans 15 amino acids. This chain's CDR3 is CASSYTGGGNQPQHF. The CDR3 coding sequence is TGTGCCAGCAGCTACACAGGGGGAGGCAATCAGCCCCAGCATTTT.

This chain links TRBV27 with TRBJ2-1; 11 positions agree with TRBD2. The CDR3 runs to 16 residues. Germline CDR1 reads MNHEY; CDR2 reads SMNVEV (reference sequence). Trimming at V came to 3 bases and at J to 6 bases, leaving 7 bases not matched to a gene. The CDR3 bases are TGTGCCAGCAGTTTGAGAGGTAGCGGGGGGGTCAATGAGCAGTTCTTC. Protein product: CASSLRGSGGVNEQFF.

This clonotype was detected many times. V is TRBV30 and J is TRBJ2-7; D is uncertain. The CDR3 spans 13 residues. Trimming cost V 0 bases and J 7 bases, with 13 bases left between them. CDR1 is GTSNPN, CDR2 SVGIG, per germline (reference sequence). CDR3: CAWSVLGLGEQYF. CDR3 in DNA: TGTGCCTGGAGTGTCCTCGGGCTAGGGGAGCAGTACTTC.

This clonotype was detected ten times or more. V is TRBV7-2 and J is TRBJ2-2; TRBD1 agrees at 10 bases. The CDR3 extends over 15 amino acids. Germline CDR1 is SGHTA and CDR2 is FQGNSA. V dropped 11 bases and J dropped 2; count of bases not matched to a gene: 8. This CDR3 reads CAFGTGASNTGELFF. CDR3 nucleotides: TGTGCCTTCGGGACAGGGGCTTCCAACACCGGGGAGCTGTTTTTT.

This clonotype was seen ten or more times. V gene TRBV9 combines with J gene TRBJ2-1; 14 bases fit TRBD2. The CDR3 contains 14 residues. V was pared by 2 bases and J by 9 bases, with 1 base of the junction left unmatched. Germline-derived CDR1 and CDR2 are SGDLS and YYNGEE. CDR3: CASSVGLAGAEQFF. The CDR3 DNA reads TGTGCCAGCAGCGTGGGACTAGCGGGGGCTGAGCAGTTCTTC.

Ten or more counts support this clonotype. The chain recombines TRBV20-1 with TRBJ2-3, with D possibly TRBD2 on 5 matching bases. This CDR3 spans 13 amino acids. V gave up 8 bases and J gave up 6 bases, with 18 bases separating them. The germline V gene encodes CDR1 DFQATT and CDR2 SNEGSKA (reference sequence). The CDR3 sequence is CSNLAPGIDTQYF. The CDR3 nucleotides read TGCAGTAACTTAGCCCCCGGGATCGATACGCAGTATTTT.

In this sample, this clonotype turned up many times. The rearrangement joins TRBV24-1 to TRBJ1-2, with 8 bases fitting TRBD1. V dropped 4 bases and J dropped 8; count of bases not matched to a gene: 5. The CDR3 consists of 13 residues. CDR1 is KGHDR, CDR2 SFDVKD, per germline. CDR3 sequence: CATSERTGMGYTF. Written as DNA, the CDR3 is TGTGCCACCAGTGAGCGGACAGGGATGGGCTACACCTTC.

This clonotype was recorded many times. The CDR3 DNA is TGCAGCGTTGACAAAGGTTATGATGAGACCCAGTACTTC. This gives the protein CSVDKGYDETQYF. The V gene is TRBV29-1, the J gene TRBJ2-5; D gene uncertain. The CDR3 loop spans 13 amino acids. Germline CDR1 is SQVTM and CDR2 is ANQGSEA. Trimming cost V 3 bases and J 5 bases, with 13 bases left between them.

In this sample, this clonotype turned up many times. This CDR3 is CASSLAGDSTDTQYF. The CDR3 region has the DNA TGCGCCAGCAGCTTGGCAGGAGATAGCACAGATACGCAGTATTTT. V is TRBV5-1 and J is TRBJ2-3; D is unresolved. CDR3 length: 15 amino acids. Germline CDR1 SGHRS, CDR2 YFSETQ. The ends were cut back, 0 bases at V and 0 bases at J, with 8 bases in the middle.

This clonotype was seen many times. The chain is built from TRBV25-1 and TRBJ2-2; D is unresolved. Germline CDR1 MGHDK, CDR2 SYGVNS. The CDR3 sequence is 14 residues long. V was pared by 4 bases and J by 1 base, with 7 bases between. CDR3 coding DNA: TGTGCCAGCAGTGTAGACGGGAACACCGGGGAGCTGTTTTTT. This translates into CASSVDGNTGELFF.

This clonotype was recorded many times. The chain has TRBV10-3 and TRBJ1-4; D call uncertain. Germline V gives CDR1 ENHRY, CDR2 SYGVKD. CDR3 size: 14 residues. V gave up 10 bases and J gave up 8 bases, with 20 bases separating them. CDR3 in amino acids: CATGPEGREEKLFF. The DNA for the CDR3 is TGTGCCACCGGACCAGAAGGCCGAGAGGAAAAACTGTTTTTT.

This clonotype was counted at least ten times. The rearrangement links TRBV7-9 to TRBJ2-7; 9 nucleotides line up with TRBD2. J was trimmed by 11 bases and V by 5 bases; bases with no gene match: 19. This CDR3 contains 16 residues. CDR1 is SEHNR and CDR2 is FQNEAQ in the germline V gene (reference sequence). CDR3 in amino acids: CASSPGLAPTPEGEYF. CDR3 coding DNA: TGTGCCAGCAGCCCAGGACTAGCGCCAACCCCGGAGGGGGAGTACTTC.

This chain uses TRBV6-2 or TRBV6-3 with TRBJ2-2; TRBD1 matches 8 bases. The CDR3 has 14 residues. The germline V gene encodes CDR1 MNHEY and CDR2 SVGEGT. V trimming: 6 bases; J trimming: 6 bases; junction bases outside the gene matches: 6. The CDR3 loop is CASRIQGGAGELFF. The CDR3 region has the DNA TGTGCCAGCAGGATACAGGGGGGCGCCGGGGAGCTGTTTTTT.

This clonotype was found many times. The chain recombines TRBV20-1 with TRBJ1-2, with D unclear. CDR1 and CDR2 (germline): DFQATT, SNEGSKA (reference sequence). The V end was cut by 6 bases, the J end by 1 base, with 15 bases between. This CDR3 spans 14 amino acids. CDR3 sequence reads: CSAVRTEINYGYTF. CDR3 nucleotides: TGCAGTGCCGTTAGGACGGAAATTAACTATGGCTACACCTTC.

Ten or more counts support this clonotype. V and J are TRBV7-2 and TRBJ2-5; 12 nucleotides align to TRBD2. This CDR3 spans 15 amino acids. Losses at the gene ends were 5 bases for V and 3 bases for J; bases not matched to a gene: 4. Germline assignment: CDR1 SGHTA and CDR2 FQGNSA. The CDR3 bases are TGTGCCAGCAGCCTCACTAGCGGGGGGAAAGAGACCCAGTACTTC. Translated, it gives CASSLTSGGKETQYF.

This clonotype was seen many times. The rearrangement joins TRBV7-2 to TRBJ2-5; 13 bases map to TRBD2. The J segment lost 2 bases and the V segment lost 5 bases, leaving 8 bases of the junction unmatched. The germline CDR1 and CDR2 sequences are SGHTA and FQGNSA. The CDR3 contains 17 residues. The CDR3 nucleotides read TGTGCCAGCAGCACCGGGACTAGCGGGGTCGTGCAAGAGACCCAGTACTTC. Residues: CASSTGTSGVVQETQYF.

There are many counts of this clonotype. The chain is built from TRBV5-6 and TRBJ2-7; 10 bases fit TRBD1. V lost 1 base, J lost 8 bases, and 9 bases stayed unmatched. Germline-derived CDR1 and CDR2 are SGHDT and YYEEEE. The CDR3 is made up of 15 amino acids. The CDR3 spells CASSLRTGGGVKQYF. The CDR3 coding sequence is TGTGCCAGCAGCTTGAGGACAGGGGGAGGCGTAAAGCAGTACTTC. Full variable domain (rest looked up from reference TRBV5-6 and TRBJ2-7): DAGVTQSPTHLIKTRGQQVTLRCSPKSGHDTVSWYQQALGQGPQFIFQYYEEEERQRGNFPDRFSGHQFPNYSSELNVNALLLGDSALYLCASSLRTGGGVKQYFGPGTRLTVT.

This clonotype was counted at least ten times. V is TRBV7-6 and J is TRBJ2-7, with TRBD1 matching over 10 bases. The germline V gene encodes CDR1 SGHVS and CDR2 FNYEAQ. V trimming: 4 bases; J trimming: 1 base; junction bases outside the gene matches: 7. CDR3 length: 16 residues. CDR3 nucleotides: TGTGCCAGCAGCTGGGGTGGGGACAGGGGTTCCTACGAGCAGTACTTC. Protein product: CASSWGGDRGSYEQYF.

As to this clonotype: This could be a read error, since a much larger clone is one nucleotide away. The V and J genes are TRBV20-1 and TRBJ2-5; either TRBD1 or TRBD2 may supply D (5 bases each). In germline, CDR1 is DFQATT, CDR2 SNEGSKA (reference sequence). The CDR3 totals 13 residues. V dropped 7 bases and J dropped 3 bases, with 15 bases sitting between them. CDR3 sequence: CSVHPGREETQYF. CDR3 nucleotide sequence: TGCAGTGTCCACCCAGGGCGGGAAGAGACCCAGTACTTC.

This clonotype was found many times. V gene TRBV6-5 combines with J gene TRBJ2-2; D gene unclear. CDR3 length: 16 amino acids. CDR1 and CDR2 from the germline V gene are MNHEY and SVGAGI. V lost 2 bases to trimming and J lost 4 bases, with 14 bases between them. The CDR3 loop is CASSYEGDLGTGELFF. The CDR3 nucleotides are TGTGCCAGCAGTTACGAAGGCGATCTCGGCACCGGGGAGCTGTTTTTT.

This clonotype was detected many times. This chain uses TRBV12-3 or TRBV12-4 with TRBJ2-1, with D perhaps TRBD1 or TRBD2 (5 bases each). The CDR3 consists of 13 residues. V gave up 6 bases and J gave up 6 bases, with 12 bases separating them. In DNA form, the CDR3 reads TGTGCCAGCAGACCCGGGGCCGGCAATGAGCAGTTCTTC. Translating it yields CASRPGAGNEQFF.

This clonotype was counted ten times or more. The rearrangement uses TRBV6-5 and TRBJ2-7; D is possibly TRBD1 (6 bases). Germline-derived CDR1 and CDR2 are MNHEY and SVGAGI. The CDR3 extends over 14 amino acids. With 7 bases removed from V and 1 base from J, the gap between germline ends came to 14 bases. CDR3 amino acids: CASTSLGQSYEQYF. The CDR3 bases are TGTGCCAGCACCTCACTCGGACAGTCCTACGAGCAGTACTTC.

This clonotype was seen many times. The V call is TRBV12-3 or TRBV12-4, the J call TRBJ1-2; no clear D. The CDR3 contains 15 residues. The V and J ends lost 3 bases and 3 bases respectively, with 14 bases between them. The CDR3 protein is CASSFPGGWDYGYTF. In DNA, the CDR3 is TGTGCCAGCAGTTTTCCGGGAGGGTGGGACTATGGCTACACCTTC.

This clonotype was seen repeatedly, ten times or more. V gene TRBV6-6 combines with J gene TRBJ1-2, with 9 bases identical to TRBD1. This CDR3 has 14 amino acids. J lost 8 bases, V lost 2 bases, and 6 bases had no gene match. The germline V gene has CDR1 MNHNY and CDR2 SVGAGI (reference sequence). The CDR3, as DNA: TGTGCCAGCAGTTACGGGACAGGGAGTATGGGCTACACCTTC. Translation gives CASSYGTGSMGYTF.

This clonotype was counted many times. The V gene is TRBV12-3 or TRBV12-4, the J gene TRBJ2-5; no firm D call. The CDR3 consists of 14 residues. V was pared by 1 base and J by 0 bases, with 6 bases between. The CDR3 spells CASSLGFYQETQYF. The CDR3 DNA follows: TGTGCCAGCAGTTTAGGGTTTTACCAAGAGACCCAGTACTTC.

This clonotype was seen more than once but under ten times. The V call is TRBV7-6, the J call TRBJ2-7; D perhaps matches TRBD2 (5 bases). Per the germline V gene, CDR1 is SGHVS and CDR2 is FNYEAQ. Trimming shortened V by 1 base and J by 2 bases, and 12 bases separated the two germline ends. CDR3 length: 15 amino acids. DNA for the CDR3: TGTGCCAGCAGCTTAGTGGAAAGCGGCGCCTACGAGCAGTACTTC. Translated: CASSLVESGAYEQYF. The full variable domain, rest sourced from reference TRBV7-6 and TRBJ2-7, is GAGVSQSPRYKVTKRGQDVALRCDPISGHVSLYWYRQALGQGPEFLTYFNYEAQQDKSGLPNDRFSAERPEGSISTLTIQRTEQRDSAMYRCASSLVESGAYEQYFGPGTRLTVT.

In its sample, this clonotype was seen many times. This CDR3 reads CASRPHRGNTEAFF. The CDR3 bases are TGTGCCAGCAGACCTCACAGGGGCAACACTGAAGCTTTCTTT. The rearrangement joins TRBV25-1 to TRBJ1-1; 7 bases fit TRBD1. CDR3 length: 14 amino acids. CDR1 MGHDK and CDR2 SYGVNS come from the germline V gene. The ends lost 6 bases at V and 2 bases at J; junction bases unmatched: 6.

This clonotype was counted many times. V and J are TRBV20-1 and TRBJ2-2; D is unclear. The CDR3 covers 15 residues. Trimming left V 0 bases short and J 2 bases short, with 10 bases between. Germline V gene data show CDR1 as DFQATT and CDR2 as SNEGSKA (reference sequence). CDR3 DNA: TGCAGTGCTAGAGATATGTCTCCTAACACCGGGGAGCTGTTTTTT. Its translation: CSARDMSPNTGELFF.

This clonotype was found many times. The chain uses TRBV5-1 and TRBJ2-3; no reliable D call. V was cut by 7 bases and J by 6 bases, with 12 bases left in between. The CDR3 consists of 12 residues. The germline CDR1 and CDR2 sequences are SGHRS and YFSETQ. The CDR3 is CASRVGRDTQYF. CDR3 sequence (DNA): TGCGCCAGCCGCGTAGGACGGGATACGCAGTATTTT.

There are many counts of this clonotype. This chain links TRBV27 with TRBJ2-3; 7 bases line up with TRBD2. Germline V CDR1 and CDR2: MNHEY, SMNVEV (reference sequence). The CDR3 loop spans 15 amino acids. The J segment lost 1 base and the V segment lost 4 bases, leaving 5 bases of the junction unmatched. The CDR3 region has the DNA TGTGCCAGCAGTTGGGGGGGGTCTGGCACAGATACGCAGTATTTT. Amino acid sequence: CASSWGGSGTDTQYF.

This clonotype was seen many times. This chain connects TRBV20-1 to TRBJ1-2, with 9 bases fitting TRBD1. The CDR3 sequence is 15 residues long. CDR1 and CDR2 from the germline V gene are DFQATT and SNEGSKA (reference sequence). V trimming: 0 bases; J trimming: 2 bases; junction bases outside the gene matches: 4. This CDR3 is CSARDPGQGNYGYTF. In nucleotides, the CDR3 is TGCAGTGCTAGAGACCCGGGACAGGGAAACTATGGCTACACCTTC.

This clonotype was seen ten or more times. The chain couples TRBV6-2 or TRBV6-3 to TRBJ2-1; no clear D. The CDR3 totals 14 residues. The ends were cut back, 7 bases at V and 7 bases at J, with 17 bases in the middle. The germline V gene has CDR1 MNHEY and CDR2 SVGEGT. CDR3 region: CASTSGEVVNEQFF. In nucleotides, the CDR3 is TGTGCCAGCACCTCTGGTGAGGTGGTGAATGAGCAGTTCTTC.